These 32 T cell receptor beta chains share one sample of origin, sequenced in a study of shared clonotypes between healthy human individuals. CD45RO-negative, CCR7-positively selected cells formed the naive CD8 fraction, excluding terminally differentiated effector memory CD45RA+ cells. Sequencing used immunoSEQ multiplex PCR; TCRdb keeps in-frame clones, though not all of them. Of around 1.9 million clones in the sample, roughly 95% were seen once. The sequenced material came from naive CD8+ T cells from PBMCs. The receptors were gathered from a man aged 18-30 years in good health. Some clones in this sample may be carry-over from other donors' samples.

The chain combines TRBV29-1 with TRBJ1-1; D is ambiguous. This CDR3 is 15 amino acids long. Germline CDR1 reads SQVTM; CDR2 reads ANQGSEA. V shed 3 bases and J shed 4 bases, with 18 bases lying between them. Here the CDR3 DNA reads TGCAGCGTTGAGGCGGACCGGGGAATTTTCACTGAAGCTTTCTTT. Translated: CSVEADRGIFTEAFF.

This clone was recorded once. The CDR3 DNA reads TGTGCCAGCAGCGTGGGACAGGGGACGATCTATGGCTACACCTTC. This encodes CASSVGQGTIYGYTF. The rearrangement uses TRBV5-8 and TRBJ1-2; the match to TRBD1 covers 10 bases. CDR3 length equals 15 residues. The trim removed 4 bases at V and 4 bases at J, leaving 7 bases unmatched. CDR1 and CDR2 from the germline V gene are SGHTS and YDEGEE.

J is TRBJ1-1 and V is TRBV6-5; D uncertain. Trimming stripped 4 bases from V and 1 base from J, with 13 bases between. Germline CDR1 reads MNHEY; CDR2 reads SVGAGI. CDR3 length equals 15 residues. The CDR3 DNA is TGTGCCAGCAGTTCCGCCGGGAGTCCGAACACTGAAGCTTTCTTT. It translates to CASSSAGSPNTEAFF.

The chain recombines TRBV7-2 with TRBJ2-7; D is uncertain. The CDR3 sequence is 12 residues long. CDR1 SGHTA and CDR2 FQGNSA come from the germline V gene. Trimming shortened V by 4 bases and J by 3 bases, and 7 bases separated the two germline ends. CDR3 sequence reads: CASSSPVYEQYF. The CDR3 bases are TGTGCCAGCAGCTCCCCTGTCTACGAGCAGTACTTC. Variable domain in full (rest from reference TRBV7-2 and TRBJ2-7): GAGVSQSPSNKVTEKGKDVELRCDPISGHTALYWYRQSLGQGLEFLIYFQGNSAPDKSGLPSDRFSAERTGGSVSTLTIQRTQQEDSAVYLCASSSPVYEQYFGPGTRLTVT.

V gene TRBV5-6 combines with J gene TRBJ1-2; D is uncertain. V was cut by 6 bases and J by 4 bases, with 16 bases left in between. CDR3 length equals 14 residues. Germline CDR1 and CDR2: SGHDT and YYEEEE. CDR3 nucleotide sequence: TGTGCCAGCACCTTCATGGGGAGAACCTATGGCTACACCTTC. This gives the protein CASTFMGRTYGYTF. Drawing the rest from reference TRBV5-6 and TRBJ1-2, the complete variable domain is DAGVTQSPTHLIKTRGQQVTLRCSPKSGHDTVSWYQQALGQGPQFIFQYYEEEERQRGNFPDRFSGHQFPNYSSELNVNALLLGDSALYLCASTFMGRTYGYTFGSGTRLTVV.

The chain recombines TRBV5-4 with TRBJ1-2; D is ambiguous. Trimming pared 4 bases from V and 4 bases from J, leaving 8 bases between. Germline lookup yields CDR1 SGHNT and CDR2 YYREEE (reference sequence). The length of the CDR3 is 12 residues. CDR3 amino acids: CASSAGSYGYTF. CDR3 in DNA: TGTGCCAGCAGCGCCGGATCCTATGGCTACACCTTC.

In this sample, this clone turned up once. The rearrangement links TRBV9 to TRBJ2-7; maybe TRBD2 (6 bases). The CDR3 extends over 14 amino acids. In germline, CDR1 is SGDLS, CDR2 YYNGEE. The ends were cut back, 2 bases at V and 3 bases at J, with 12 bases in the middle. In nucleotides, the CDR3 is TGTGCCAGCAGCGTTGGGGGGACGCTCTACGAGCAGTACTTC. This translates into CASSVGGTLYEQYF.

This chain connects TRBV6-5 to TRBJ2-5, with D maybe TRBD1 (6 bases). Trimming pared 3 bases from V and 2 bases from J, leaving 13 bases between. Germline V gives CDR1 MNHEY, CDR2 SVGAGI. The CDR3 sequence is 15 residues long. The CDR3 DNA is TGTGCCAGCAGTTATACAGGGTTGGCACAAGAGACCCAGTACTTC. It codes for CASSYTGLAQETQYF.

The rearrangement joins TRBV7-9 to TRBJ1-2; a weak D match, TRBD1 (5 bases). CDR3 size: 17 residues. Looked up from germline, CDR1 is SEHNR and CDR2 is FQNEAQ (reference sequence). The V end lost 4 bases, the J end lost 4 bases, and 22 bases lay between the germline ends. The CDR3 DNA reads TGTGCCAGCAGCTCCATAAATGACAGAAACAAAATCTATGGCTACACCTTC. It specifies CASSSINDRNKIYGYTF.

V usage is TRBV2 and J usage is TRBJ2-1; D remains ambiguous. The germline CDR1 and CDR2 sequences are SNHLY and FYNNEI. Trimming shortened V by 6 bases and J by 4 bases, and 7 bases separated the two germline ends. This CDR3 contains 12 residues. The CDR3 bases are TGTGCCAGCAGCACAGAGTACAATGAGCAGTTCTTC. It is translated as CASSTEYNEQFF.

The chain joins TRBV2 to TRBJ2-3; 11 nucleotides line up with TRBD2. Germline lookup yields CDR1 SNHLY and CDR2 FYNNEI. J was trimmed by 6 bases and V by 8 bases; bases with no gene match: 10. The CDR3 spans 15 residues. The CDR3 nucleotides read TGTGCCAGCTCCGGGACTAGCGGAATTAGCGATACGCAGTATTTT. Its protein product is CASSGTSGISDTQYF.

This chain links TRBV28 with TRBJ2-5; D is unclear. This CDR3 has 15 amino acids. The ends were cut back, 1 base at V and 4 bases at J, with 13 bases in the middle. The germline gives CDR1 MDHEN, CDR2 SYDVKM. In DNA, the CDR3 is TGTGCCAGCAGTTTATTTTCGAACAAGGGAGAGACCCAGTACTTC. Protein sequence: CASSLFSNKGETQYF.

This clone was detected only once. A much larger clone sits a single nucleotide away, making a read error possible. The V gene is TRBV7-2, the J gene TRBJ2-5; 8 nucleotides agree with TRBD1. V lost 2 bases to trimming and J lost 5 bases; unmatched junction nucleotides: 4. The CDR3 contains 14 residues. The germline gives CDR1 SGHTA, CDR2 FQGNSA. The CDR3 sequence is CASSLWTGYETQYF. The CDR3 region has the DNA TGTGCCAGCAGCTTATGGACAGGGTATGAGACCCAGTACTTC.

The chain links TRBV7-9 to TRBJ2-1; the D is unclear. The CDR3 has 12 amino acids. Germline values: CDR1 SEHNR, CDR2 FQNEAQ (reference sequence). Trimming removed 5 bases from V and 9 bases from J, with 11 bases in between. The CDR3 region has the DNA TGTGCCAGCAGCCGAATGGGCGGTGAGCAGTTCTTC. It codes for CASSRMGGEQFF.

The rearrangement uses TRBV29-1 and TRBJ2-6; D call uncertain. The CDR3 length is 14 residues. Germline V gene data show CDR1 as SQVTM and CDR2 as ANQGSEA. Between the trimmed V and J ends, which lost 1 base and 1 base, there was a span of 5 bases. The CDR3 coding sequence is TGCAGCGTTGAAGGGTCTTCTGGGGCCAACGTCCTGACTTTC. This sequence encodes CSVEGSSGANVLTF.

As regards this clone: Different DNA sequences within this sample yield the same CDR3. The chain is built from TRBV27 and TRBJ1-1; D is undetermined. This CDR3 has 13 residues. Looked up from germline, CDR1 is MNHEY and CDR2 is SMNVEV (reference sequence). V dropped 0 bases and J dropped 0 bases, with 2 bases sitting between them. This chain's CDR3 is CASSLSLNTEAFF. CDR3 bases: TGTGCCAGCAGTTTATCGTTGAACACTGAAGCTTTCTTT.

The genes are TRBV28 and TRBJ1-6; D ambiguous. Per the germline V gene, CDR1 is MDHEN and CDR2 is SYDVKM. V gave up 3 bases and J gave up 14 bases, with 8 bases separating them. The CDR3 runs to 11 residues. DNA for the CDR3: TGTGCCAGCAGTTTTAGGGAGTCCCTCCACTTT. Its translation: CASSFRESLHF.

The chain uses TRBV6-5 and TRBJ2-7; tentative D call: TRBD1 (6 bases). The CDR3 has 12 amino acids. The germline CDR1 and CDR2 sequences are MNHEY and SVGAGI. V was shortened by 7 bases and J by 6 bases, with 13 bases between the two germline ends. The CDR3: CASNFGGGEQYF. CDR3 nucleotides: TGTGCCAGCAATTTTGGGGGCGGCGAGCAGTACTTC.

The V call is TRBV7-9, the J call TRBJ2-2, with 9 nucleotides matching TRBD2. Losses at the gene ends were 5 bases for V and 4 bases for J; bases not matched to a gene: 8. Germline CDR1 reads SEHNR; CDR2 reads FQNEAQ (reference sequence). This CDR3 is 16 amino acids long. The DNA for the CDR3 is TGTGCCAGCAGCCAAATAGCGGGAGCTGGCACCGGGGAGCTGTTTTTT. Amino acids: CASSQIAGAGTGELFF.

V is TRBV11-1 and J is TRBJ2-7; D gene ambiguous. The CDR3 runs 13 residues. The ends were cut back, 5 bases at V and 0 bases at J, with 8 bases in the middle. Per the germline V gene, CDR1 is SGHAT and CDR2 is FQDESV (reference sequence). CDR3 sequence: CASSRRSSYEQYF. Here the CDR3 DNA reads TGTGCCAGCAGCCGTCGTAGCTCCTACGAGCAGTACTTC.

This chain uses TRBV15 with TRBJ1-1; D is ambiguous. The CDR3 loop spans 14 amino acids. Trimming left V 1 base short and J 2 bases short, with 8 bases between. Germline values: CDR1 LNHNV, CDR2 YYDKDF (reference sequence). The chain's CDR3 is CATSRVRVNTEAFF. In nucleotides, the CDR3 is TGTGCCACCAGCAGAGTGAGGGTAAACACTGAAGCTTTCTTT.

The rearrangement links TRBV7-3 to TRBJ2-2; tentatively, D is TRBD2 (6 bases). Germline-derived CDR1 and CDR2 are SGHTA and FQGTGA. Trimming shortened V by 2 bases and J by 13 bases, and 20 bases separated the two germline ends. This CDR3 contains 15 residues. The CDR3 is CASSLQSQAREVLFF. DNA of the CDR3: TGTGCCAGCAGCTTACAATCGCAGGCGAGGGAGGTGCTGTTTTTT.

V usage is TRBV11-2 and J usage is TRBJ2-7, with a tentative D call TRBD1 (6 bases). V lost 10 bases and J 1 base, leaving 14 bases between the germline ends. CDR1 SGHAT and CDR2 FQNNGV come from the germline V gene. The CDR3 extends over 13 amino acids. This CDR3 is CATLTGESYEQYF. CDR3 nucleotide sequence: TGTGCCACCCTGACAGGAGAATCCTACGAGCAGTACTTC.

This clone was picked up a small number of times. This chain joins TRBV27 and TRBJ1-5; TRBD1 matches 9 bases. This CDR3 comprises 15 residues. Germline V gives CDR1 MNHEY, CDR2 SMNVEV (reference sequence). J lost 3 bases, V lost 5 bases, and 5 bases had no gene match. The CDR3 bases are TGTGCCAGCAGTGACCAACAGGGGGCCAATCAGCCCCAGCATTTT. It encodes CASSDQQGANQPQHF.

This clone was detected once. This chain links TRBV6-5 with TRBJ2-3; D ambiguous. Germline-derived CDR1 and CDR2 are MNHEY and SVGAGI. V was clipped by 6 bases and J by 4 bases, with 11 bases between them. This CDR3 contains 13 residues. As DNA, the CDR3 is TGTGCCAGCAGCTACCGGAGCGCAGATACGCAGTATTTT. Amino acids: CASSYRSADTQYF.

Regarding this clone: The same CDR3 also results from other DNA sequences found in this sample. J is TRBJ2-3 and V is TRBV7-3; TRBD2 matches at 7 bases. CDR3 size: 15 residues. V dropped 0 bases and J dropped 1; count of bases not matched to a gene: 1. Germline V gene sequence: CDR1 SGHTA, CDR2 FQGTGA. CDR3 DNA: TGTGCCAGCAGCTTAACTGGGGGGGGCACAGATACGCAGTATTTT. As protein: CASSLTGGGTDTQYF.

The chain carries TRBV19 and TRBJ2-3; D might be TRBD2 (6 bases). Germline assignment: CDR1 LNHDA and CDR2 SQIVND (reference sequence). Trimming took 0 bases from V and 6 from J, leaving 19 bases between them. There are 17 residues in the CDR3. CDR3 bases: TGTGCCAGTAGTATAGAGGACGGGACTCCCGAGACGGATACGCAGTATTTT. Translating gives CASSIEDGTPETDTQYF.

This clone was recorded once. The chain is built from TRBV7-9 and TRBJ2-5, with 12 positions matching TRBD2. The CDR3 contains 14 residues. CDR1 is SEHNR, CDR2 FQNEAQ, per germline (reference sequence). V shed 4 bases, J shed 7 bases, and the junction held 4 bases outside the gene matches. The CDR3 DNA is TGTGCCAGCAGCTCGACTAGCGGGAGTCGGACCCAGTACTTC. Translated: CASSSTSGSRTQYF.

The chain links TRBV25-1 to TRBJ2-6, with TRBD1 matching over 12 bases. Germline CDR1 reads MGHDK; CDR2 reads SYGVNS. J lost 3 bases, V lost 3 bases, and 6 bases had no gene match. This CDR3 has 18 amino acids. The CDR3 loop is CASSDSRDRGRGANVLTF. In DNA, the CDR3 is TGTGCCAGCAGTGACTCCCGGGACAGGGGGCGTGGGGCCAACGTCCTGACTTTC.

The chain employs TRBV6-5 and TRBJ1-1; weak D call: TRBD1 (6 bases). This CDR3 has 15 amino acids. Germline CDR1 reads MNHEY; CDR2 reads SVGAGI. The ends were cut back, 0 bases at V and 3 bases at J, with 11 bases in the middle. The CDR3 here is CASSYSRGADTEAFF. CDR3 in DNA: TGTGCCAGCAGTTACTCTCGGGGGGCCGACACTGAAGCTTTCTTT.

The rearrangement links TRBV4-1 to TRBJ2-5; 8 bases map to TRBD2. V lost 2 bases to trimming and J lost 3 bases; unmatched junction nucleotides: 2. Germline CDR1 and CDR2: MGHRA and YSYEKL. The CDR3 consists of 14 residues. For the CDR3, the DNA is TGCGCCAGCAGCCAACTGACTAGCGAAGAGACCCAGTACTTC. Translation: CASSQLTSEETQYF.

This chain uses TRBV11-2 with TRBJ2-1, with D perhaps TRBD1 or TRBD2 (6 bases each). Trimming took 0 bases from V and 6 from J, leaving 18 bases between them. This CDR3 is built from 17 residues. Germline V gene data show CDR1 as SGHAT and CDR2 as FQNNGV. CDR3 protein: CASSLDFGLEGGNEQFF. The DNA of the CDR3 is TGTGCCAGCAGCTTAGATTTCGGCCTAGAGGGGGGCAATGAGCAGTTCTTC.